This entry lists 8 T cell receptor beta chains sequenced from one sample in a study of shared clonotypes between healthy human individuals. Assay: immunoSEQ multiplex PCR; the TCRdb copy retains only in-frame clones and omits some. The repertoire includes 2 million or so clones, roughly 94% of them detected once, and 0.13% sits in the top ten. Sequenced: naive CD4+ T cells sorted from blood. Subset given: CD45RA+ positively selected. Receptor source: a man between 18 and 29 years old in good health.

The chain employs TRBV5-6 and TRBJ2-1; D is undetermined. Trimming pared 0 bases from V and 0 bases from J, leaving 7 bases between. Germline V gene lookup returns CDR1 SGHDT and CDR2 YYEEEE. The CDR3 runs to 15 residues. The CDR3 nucleotides read TGTGCCAGCAGCTTGGGCCTTAGCTCCTACAATGAGCAGTTCTTC. Translated: CASSLGLSSYNEQFF.

CDR3 sequence reads: CASRYGETQYF. DNA for the CDR3: TGTGCCAGCAGGTACGGGGAGACCCAGTACTTC. The chain has TRBV7-6 and TRBJ2-5; no clear D. Germline CDR1 SGHVS, CDR2 FNYEAQ. Trimming left V 6 bases short and J 5 bases short, with 7 bases between. CDR3 length: 11 amino acids.

The rearrangement links TRBV19 to TRBJ2-2, with 14 bases aligning to TRBD2. The V segment lost 1 base and the J segment 5 bases; nucleotides outside the gene matches: 0. Germline V gene sequence: CDR1 LNHDA, CDR2 SQIVND (reference sequence). The CDR3 extends over 16 amino acids. CDR3 in DNA: TGTGCCAGTAGTATAGGGACTAGCGGGAGGACCGGGGAGCTGTTTTTT. Amino acids: CASSIGTSGRTGELFF.

The CDR3 spells CASSVDRVDYGYTF. The CDR3 DNA sequence: TGTGCCAGTAGTGTGGACAGGGTTGACTATGGCTACACCTTC. This sequence joins TRBV19 and TRBJ1-2; 8 bases match TRBD1. V trimming: 5 bases; J trimming: 3 bases; junction bases outside the gene matches: 5. Germline CDR1 reads LNHDA; CDR2 reads SQIVND (reference sequence). The CDR3 is 14 amino acids.

This sequence joins TRBV7-9 and TRBJ2-7; D perhaps matches TRBD1 (6 bases). This CDR3 contains 16 residues. Trimming left V 1 base short and J 7 bases short, with 20 bases between. The germline CDR1 and CDR2 sequences are SEHNR and FQNEAQ (reference sequence). This CDR3 is CASSLDGWQGKGEQYF. As DNA, the CDR3 is TGTGCCAGCAGCTTAGATGGCTGGCAGGGGAAAGGGGAGCAGTACTTC.

As to this clone: Other nucleotide sequences from this sample produce the same CDR3. The gene calls are TRBV30 and TRBJ2-1; TRBD2 might be the D (5 bases). The CDR3 loop spans 13 amino acids. Trimming shortened V by 0 bases and J by 4 bases, and 7 bases separated the two germline ends. Germline V gene sequence: CDR1 GTSNPN, CDR2 SVGIG (reference sequence). This CDR3 reads CAWSVGAYNEQFF. The CDR3 bases are TGTGCCTGGAGTGTGGGAGCTTACAATGAGCAGTTCTTC.

The V gene is TRBV5-6, the J gene TRBJ1-3; tentative D call: TRBD1 (5 bases). This CDR3 is 14 amino acids long. The germline gives CDR1 SGHDT, CDR2 YYEEEE. The ends were cut back, 6 bases at V and 0 bases at J, with 10 bases in the middle. The CDR3 region has the DNA TGTGCCAGCACCTGGGGCACCTCTGGAAACACCATATATTTT. The encoded protein is CASTWGTSGNTIYF.

The chain has TRBV7-8 and TRBJ2-1; 9 bases line up with TRBD1. Trimming removed 6 bases from V and 8 bases from J; junction bases left unmatched: 8. This CDR3 contains 14 residues. The germline gives CDR1 SGHVS, CDR2 FQNEAQ. CDR3 sequence: CASRRDRALDEQFF. The CDR3 DNA follows: TGTGCCAGCAGGCGGGACAGGGCGTTAGATGAGCAGTTCTTC.